The 29 T cell receptor beta chains below come from one sample, sequenced in a study of blood T cell repertoires in COVID-19. Assay used: immunoSEQ multiplex PCR; TCRdb lists only in-frame clones, some missing. This table has around 280,000 clones, 88% appearing once. The sequencing sample was made of peripheral blood. The source of these receptors is a woman in her thirties with COVID-19, enrolled during active disease.

The V and J genes are TRBV5-1 and TRBJ1-2; 9 bases fit TRBD1. This CDR3 has 17 residues. Germline V gene data show CDR1 as SGHRS and CDR2 as YFSETQ. The V gene end was trimmed by 2 bases and the J gene end by 3 bases; junction bases not matched to a gene: 11. CDR3 in amino acids: CASSFRTGATSDYGYTF. DNA of the CDR3: TGCGCCAGCAGCTTCCGGACAGGGGCGACTAGTGACTATGGCTACACCTTC.

The rearrangement uses TRBV9 and TRBJ1-1; a possible D gene is TRBD1 (6 bases). The length of the CDR3 is 16 residues. The V end lost 4 bases, the J end lost 0 bases, and 16 bases lay between the germline ends. In germline, CDR1 is SGDLS, CDR2 YYNGEE. For the CDR3, the DNA is TGTGCCAGCAGCCCCCGGGGGGGGCAGGTGAACACTGAAGCTTTCTTT. It codes for CASSPRGGQVNTEAFF.

The chain links TRBV2 to TRBJ1-2; 7 positions match TRBD1. Looked up from germline, CDR1 is SNHLY and CDR2 is FYNNEI. V was clipped by 8 bases and J by 6 bases; unmatched bases: 3. This CDR3 is 11 amino acids long. The CDR3 nucleotides are TGTGCCAGCCGGACAGGAGATGGCTACACCTTC. As protein: CASRTGDGYTF. Using reference TRBV2 and TRBJ1-2 for the parts outside the CDR3, the full variable domain is EPEVTQTPSHQVTQMGQEVILRCVPISNHLYFYWYRQILGQKVEFLVSFYNNEISEKSEIFDDQFSVERPDGSNFTLKIRSTKLEDSAMYFCASRTGDGYTFGSGTRLTVV.

The J gene is TRBJ2-7, the V gene TRBV19; D is perhaps TRBD1 (6 bases). Germline CDR1 LNHDA, CDR2 SQIVND (reference sequence). The ends were cut back, 5 bases at V and 5 bases at J, with 10 bases in the middle. The length of the CDR3 is 12 residues. Here the CDR3 reads CASSLPGDEQYF. CDR3 sequence (DNA): TGTGCCAGTAGTCTACCAGGGGACGAGCAGTACTTC.

In this sample, this clone turned up once. This chain joins TRBV27 and TRBJ2-1; 9 bases are a match to TRBD2. Germline V gives CDR1 MNHEY, CDR2 SMNVEV (reference sequence). CDR3 length: 15 residues. V shed 3 bases and J 8 bases; nucleotides not matched to a gene: 8. The CDR3 bases are TGTGCCAGCAGTTTTGGTAGCGGGAGTAGCGATGAGCAGTTCTTC. It encodes CASSFGSGSSDEQFF.

The chain uses TRBV15 and TRBJ2-3; weak D call: TRBD2 (6 bases). The CDR3 length is 14 residues. The V and J ends lost 7 bases and 2 bases respectively, with 13 bases between them. The V gene's germline CDR1 is LNHNV and CDR2 YYDKDF (reference sequence). The CDR3 loop reads CATMGVAVTDTQYF. The DNA of the CDR3 is TGTGCCACCATGGGAGTAGCGGTCACAGATACGCAGTATTTT.

This rearrangement joins TRBV19 to TRBJ1-5; D gene unclear. The germline V and J ends were trimmed by 5 bases and 2 bases, with 7 bases remaining between them. Germline values: CDR1 LNHDA, CDR2 SQIVND (reference sequence). The CDR3 has 13 amino acids. DNA for the CDR3: TGTGCCAGTAGTGCCAGTGGCAATCAGCCCCAGCATTTT. Translation: CASSASGNQPQHF.

This chain uses TRBV7-9 with TRBJ2-1; 11 positions agree with TRBD2. This CDR3 region has 18 residues. Germline V gene lookup returns CDR1 SEHNR and CDR2 FQNEAQ (reference sequence). The V and J ends lost 4 bases and 0 bases, in that order; junction bases with no gene match: 8. The CDR3 is CASSSLTSGAISYNEQFF. The CDR3 coding sequence is TGTGCCAGCAGCTCGCTGACTAGCGGGGCGATCTCCTACAATGAGCAGTTCTTC.

This clone appeared once. One junction end does not reproduce the germline sequence, and a read error may be involved. CDR3 nucleotides: TGCGCCAGCAGCCAGCGACTAGCGGGAGTAGTAAACTTC. Amino acids: CASSQRLAGVVNF. V gene TRBV4-1 combines with J gene TRBJ2-7; TRBD2 matches at 12 bases. This CDR3 region has 13 residues. Germline CDR1 is MGHRA and CDR2 is YSYEKL.

The V gene is TRBV6-5, the J gene TRBJ2-5; unclear D gene. The CDR3 extends over 10 amino acids. Deletions cut 10 bases from V and 4 bases from J, with 7 bases between. Germline-derived CDR1 and CDR2 are MNHEY and SVGAGI. The CDR3 nucleotides read TGTGCCACCCGCAGAGAGACCCAGTACTTC. Protein sequence: CATRRETQYF.

This chain uses TRBV6-5 with TRBJ2-7; 11 bases fit TRBD1. The J segment lost 4 bases and the V segment lost 8 bases, leaving 10 bases of the junction unmatched. The CDR3 is 15 amino acids. From germline, CDR1 is MNHEY and CDR2 SVGAGI. This chain's CDR3 is CASSPRDRGSYEQYF. CDR3 nucleotide sequence: TGTGCCAGCTCCCCCCGGGACAGGGGGAGTTACGAGCAGTACTTC.

The chain recombines TRBV24-1 with TRBJ1-5; 10 bases match TRBD1. CDR3 length equals 12 residues. With 4 bases clipped from V and 11 bases from J, the junction kept 1 base outside the gene matches. Germline CDR1 reads KGHDR; CDR2 reads SFDVKD. For the CDR3, the DNA is TGTGCCACCAGTGAGGGGACAGGGGCCCAGCATTTT. Protein: CATSEGTGAQHF.

The rearrangement links TRBV5-6 to TRBJ1-1; a weak D match, TRBD1 (6 bases). Germline V CDR1 and CDR2: SGHDT, YYEEEE. This CDR3 contains 13 residues. V shed 6 bases and J shed 4 bases, with 13 bases lying between them. The CDR3 spells CASTLTGPTEAFF. The DNA of the CDR3 is TGTGCCAGCACCCTCACAGGGCCCACTGAAGCTTTCTTT.

This clone was counted a single time. The rearrangement uses TRBV15 and TRBJ2-3; no clear D. With 5 bases removed from V and 5 bases from J, the gap between germline ends came to 14 bases. The germline CDR1 and CDR2 sequences are LNHNV and YYDKDF (reference sequence). This CDR3 contains 14 residues. CDR3 sequence reads: CATSPRVVLDTQYF. In DNA form, the CDR3 reads TGTGCCACCAGCCCGAGAGTTGTCCTAGATACGCAGTATTTT.

This clone occurred once. The chain couples TRBV2 to TRBJ2-1; 9 nucleotides line up with TRBD2. Germline V gene lookup returns CDR1 SNHLY and CDR2 FYNNEI. Trimming took 7 bases from V and 3 from J; bases not matched to a gene: 7. CDR3 length: 15 amino acids. In DNA form, the CDR3 reads TGTGCCAGCAATCCTCCGACTAGCGGCTACAATGAGCAGTTCTTC. Translation: CASNPPTSGYNEQFF.

The gene calls are TRBV30 and TRBJ1-3; TRBD1 might be the D (6 bases). This CDR3 has 12 residues. The V gene lost 8 bases and the J gene lost 2 bases, with 10 bases spanning the gap. The germline V gene has CDR1 GTSNPN and CDR2 SVGIG (reference sequence). CDR3 bases: TGTGCCGGGGGCTCTACTGGAAACACCATATATTTT. As protein: CAGGSTGNTIYF.

V and J are TRBV2 and TRBJ2-5; TRBD2 is a possible D gene (6 bases). Germline V gives CDR1 SNHLY, CDR2 FYNNEI. V lost 7 bases and J lost 3, with 18 bases in between. This CDR3 contains 15 residues. The CDR3 here is CASTPTTTGEETQYF. As DNA, the CDR3 is TGTGCCAGCACCCCTACAACTACGGGGGAAGAGACCCAGTACTTC.

The chain recombines TRBV7-6 with TRBJ1-1; D is possibly TRBD1 (6 bases). This CDR3 is built from 17 residues. V was trimmed by 2 bases and J by 0 bases, leaving 16 bases between them. In germline, CDR1 is SGHVS, CDR2 FNYEAQ. CDR3 in DNA: TGTGCCAGCAGCTTAAGTCCCGGGGGGCTCATGAACACTGAAGCTTTCTTT. Amino acid sequence: CASSLSPGGLMNTEAFF.

This chain connects TRBV5-1 to TRBJ2-3, with 10 bases identical to TRBD2. The V gene end was trimmed by 4 bases and the J gene end by 2 bases; junction bases not matched to a gene: 7. The length of the CDR3 is 16 residues. Looked up from germline, CDR1 is SGHRS and CDR2 is YFSETQ. The CDR3 loop reads CASSAVLAGATDTQYF. The DNA of the CDR3 is TGCGCCAGCAGCGCCGTGCTAGCGGGAGCCACAGATACGCAGTATTTT. Supplemented by reference TRBV5-1 and TRBJ2-3, the full variable domain reads KAGVTQTPRYLIKTRGQQVTLSCSPISGHRSVSWYQQTPGQGLQFLFEYFSETQRNKGNFPGRFSGRQFSNSRSEMNVSTLELGDSALYLCASSAVLAGATDTQYFGPGTRLTVL.

V and J are TRBV4-3 and TRBJ2-2, with TRBD2 as a possible D gene (6 bases). Germline lookup yields CDR1 LGHNA and CDR2 YSLEER. V lost 0 bases and J lost 8, with 13 bases in between. This CDR3 is built from 15 residues. This CDR3 reads CASSQDGRGTGELFF. Here the CDR3 DNA reads TGCGCCAGCAGCCAAGATGGACGGGGGACGGGGGAGCTGTTTTTT.

The chain uses TRBV30 and TRBJ1-3; D remains unclear. The CDR3 runs 16 residues. The V and J ends lost 3 bases and 0 bases respectively, with 15 bases between them. The germline gives CDR1 GTSNPN, CDR2 SVGIG (reference sequence). This chain's CDR3 is CAWRGERVYSGNTIYF. The DNA of the CDR3 is TGTGCCTGGAGGGGTGAACGGGTCTACTCTGGAAACACCATATATTTT.

J is TRBJ2-5 and V is TRBV27; a weak D match, TRBD2 (5 bases). The CDR3 spans 16 residues. Germline V lookup: CDR1 MNHEY, CDR2 SMNVEV (reference sequence). V dropped 3 bases and J dropped 5 bases, with 19 bases sitting between them. DNA for the CDR3: TGTGCCAGCAGTTTTTCTATCCCGGGATTAGGGGAGACCCAGTACTTC. It yields the protein CASSFSIPGLGETQYF.

This sequence joins TRBV6-5 and TRBJ2-5, with 16 bases matching TRBD2. The CDR3 sequence is 15 residues long. V was clipped by 6 bases and J by 6 bases; unmatched bases: 4. CDR1 MNHEY and CDR2 SVGAGI come from the germline V gene. The CDR3 sequence is CASSRGLAGGQTQYF. For the CDR3, the DNA is TGTGCCAGCAGCCGGGGACTAGCGGGAGGGCAGACCCAGTACTTC.

This chain links TRBV20-1 with TRBJ2-7; no definite D call. The CDR3 is made up of 11 amino acids. Trimming cost V 6 bases and J 2 bases, with 8 bases left between them. The V gene's germline CDR1 is DFQATT and CDR2 SNEGSKA (reference sequence). The CDR3 loop is CSAEQTYEQYF. The CDR3 bases are TGCAGTGCGGAACAGACCTACGAGCAGTACTTC.

V and J are TRBV19 and TRBJ1-2; D not certain. This CDR3 contains 11 residues. Trimming took 5 bases from V and 9 from J, leaving 10 bases between them. CDR1 is LNHDA, CDR2 SQIVND, per germline (reference sequence). CDR3 sequence (DNA): TGTGCCAGTAGTGTGGGCCGAAGCTACACCTTC. It codes for CASSVGRSYTF.

This chain connects TRBV5-1 to TRBJ2-1, with D perhaps matching TRBD1 (5 bases). Germline V lookup: CDR1 SGHRS, CDR2 YFSETQ. Between the trimmed V and J ends, which lost 2 bases and 5 bases, there was a span of 14 bases. CDR3 length equals 15 residues. The chain's CDR3 is CASSFQGSRDNEQFF. CDR3 DNA sequence: TGCGCCAGCAGCTTCCAGGGTTCCCGGGACAATGAGCAGTTCTTC. Drawing the rest from reference TRBV5-1 and TRBJ2-1, the complete variable domain is KAGVTQTPRYLIKTRGQQVTLSCSPISGHRSVSWYQQTPGQGLQFLFEYFSETQRNKGNFPGRFSGRQFSNSRSEMNVSTLELGDSALYLCASSFQGSRDNEQFFGPGTRLTVL.

The V call is TRBV11-2, the J call TRBJ2-7; a weak D match, TRBD2 (5 bases). This CDR3 is built from 16 residues. Germline CDR1 and CDR2: SGHAT and FQNNGV. Deletions cut 5 bases from V and 1 base from J, with 18 bases between. CDR3 in DNA: TGTGCCAGCAGCCCCCCCCGCGTGAGCGGATCCTACGAGCAGTACTTC. This encodes CASSPPRVSGSYEQYF.

The V call is TRBV5-1, the J call TRBJ2-5; D is possibly TRBD2 (6 bases). The CDR3 is made up of 14 amino acids. From germline, CDR1 is SGHRS and CDR2 YFSETQ. The V and J ends lost 4 bases and 5 bases respectively, with 15 bases between them. This chain's CDR3 is CASSLFGGAETQYF. The DNA of the CDR3 is TGCGCCAGCAGCCTCTTCGGGGGAGCTGAGACCCAGTACTTC.

J is TRBJ1-2 and V is TRBV7-2; no definite D call. The V end lost 5 bases, the J end lost 3 bases, and 13 bases lay between the germline ends. This CDR3 has 14 residues. CDR1 and CDR2 (germline): SGHTA, FQGNSA. CDR3 sequence (DNA): TGTGCCAGCAGCCCCCTGATGAGGGACTATGGCTACACCTTC. Translated: CASSPLMRDYGYTF.